This T cell receptor (beta chain) came from a study of T cells after yellow fever vaccination. Study-wide results and caveats: Primary-vaccination clones mostly resurfaced post-booster (96% CD4, more than 80% CD8). Any FACS-sorted repertoire could hold abundant clonotypes that contaminate it from the bulk population. A limited proportion of clonotypes was detected within both the CD4 and CD8 compartments.

Template switching with 5'RACE generated the TCR cDNA and added a universal primer site and UMIs. TCRdb itself ran the 5' RACE reads through MiXCR, one entry per CDR3 protein. The repertoire includes about 310,000 distinct CDR3 sequences, less than 4.5% of them detected once, and about a quarter sits in the top ten. CDR3 length equals 14 residues. With 4 bases clipped from V and 6 bases from J, the junction kept 5 bases outside the gene matches. Germline loops: CDR1 ENHRY, CDR2 SYGVKD. This clonotype was detected many times. Antigen specificity is unknown. The receptor was isolated from a man between 18 and 29 years old who received the YFV17D yellow fever vaccine. The chain uses TRBV10-3 and TRBJ1-5, with 8 bases identical to TRBD1. The material sequenced was PBMCs, taken on the day of the yellow fever booster vaccination. The CDR3 DNA reads TGTGCCATCAGTGGAAGGACAGGGAGTCAGCCCCAGCATTTT. Protein product: CAISGRTGSQPQHF.